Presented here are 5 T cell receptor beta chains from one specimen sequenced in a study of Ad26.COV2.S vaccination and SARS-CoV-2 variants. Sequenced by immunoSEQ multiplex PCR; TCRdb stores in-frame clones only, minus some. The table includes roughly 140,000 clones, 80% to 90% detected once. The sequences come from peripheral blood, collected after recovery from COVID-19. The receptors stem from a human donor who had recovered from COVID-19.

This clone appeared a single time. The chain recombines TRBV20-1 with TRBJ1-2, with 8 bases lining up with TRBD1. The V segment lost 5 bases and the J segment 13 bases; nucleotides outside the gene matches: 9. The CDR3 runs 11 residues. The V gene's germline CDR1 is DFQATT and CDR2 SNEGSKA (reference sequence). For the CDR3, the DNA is TGCAGTGCTTTTAACCAGGGGGCACCCACCTTC. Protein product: CSAFNQGAPTF.

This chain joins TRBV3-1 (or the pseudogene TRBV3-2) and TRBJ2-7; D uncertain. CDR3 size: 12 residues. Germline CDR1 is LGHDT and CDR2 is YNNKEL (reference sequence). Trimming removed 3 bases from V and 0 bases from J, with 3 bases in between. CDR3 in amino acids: CASSHYSYEQYF. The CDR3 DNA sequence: TGTGCCAGCAGCCATTACTCCTACGAGCAGTACTTC.

CDR3 DNA sequence: TGTGCCAGTAGGGGGGGACAGAGATTCACCGGGGAGCTGTTTTTT. This translates into CASRGGQRFTGELFF. J is TRBJ2-2 and V is TRBV19, with a weak D call TRBD1 (7 bases). CDR3 size: 15 residues. V was shortened by 6 bases and J by 4 bases, with 15 bases between the two germline ends. The V gene's germline CDR1 is LNHDA and CDR2 SQIVND (reference sequence). Variable domain in full (rest from reference TRBV19 and TRBJ2-2): DGGITQSPKYLFRKEGQNVTLSCEQNLNHDAMYWYRQDPGQGLRLIYYSQIVNDFQKGDIAEGYSVSREKKESFPLTVTSAQKNPTAFYLCASRGGQRFTGELFFGEGSRLTVL.

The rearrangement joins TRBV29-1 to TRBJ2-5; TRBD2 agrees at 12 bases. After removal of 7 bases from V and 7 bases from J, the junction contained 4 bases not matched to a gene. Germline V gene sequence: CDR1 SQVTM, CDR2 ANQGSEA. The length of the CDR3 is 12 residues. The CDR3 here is CSALTSGGTQYF. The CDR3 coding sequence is TGCAGCGCCCTGACTAGCGGGGGGACCCAGTACTTC.

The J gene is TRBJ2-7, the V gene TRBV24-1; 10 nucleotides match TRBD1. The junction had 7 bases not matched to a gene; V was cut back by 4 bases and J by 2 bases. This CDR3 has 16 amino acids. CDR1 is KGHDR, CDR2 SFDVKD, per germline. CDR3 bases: TGTGCCACCAGTGACTCGAGGACAGGGGGGACCTACGAGCAGTACTTC. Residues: CATSDSRTGGTYEQYF.